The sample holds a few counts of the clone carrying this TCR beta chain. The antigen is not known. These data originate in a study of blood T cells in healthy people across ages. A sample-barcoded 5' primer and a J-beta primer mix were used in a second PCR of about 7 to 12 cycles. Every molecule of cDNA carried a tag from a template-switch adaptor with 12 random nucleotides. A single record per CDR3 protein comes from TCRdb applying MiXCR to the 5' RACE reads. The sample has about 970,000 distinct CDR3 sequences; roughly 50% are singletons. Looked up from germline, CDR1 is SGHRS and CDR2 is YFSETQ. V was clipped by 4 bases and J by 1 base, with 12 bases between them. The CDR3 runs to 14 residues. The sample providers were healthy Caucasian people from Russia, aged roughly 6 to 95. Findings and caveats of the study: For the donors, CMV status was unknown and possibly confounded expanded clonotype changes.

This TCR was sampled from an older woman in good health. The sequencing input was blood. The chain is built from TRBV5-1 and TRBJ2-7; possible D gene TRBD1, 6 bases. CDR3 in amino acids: CASSKETGSYEQYF. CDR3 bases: TGCGCCAGCAGCAAAGAAACAGGGTCCTACGAGCAGTACTTC.